A single sample gave rise to the 5 T cell receptor beta chains below, sequenced in a study of blood T cell repertoires in COVID-19 (dated by TCRdb to 2020 to 2022). Libraries were made using the immunoSEQ multiplex PCR assay. The immuneACCESS repertoire file appears here via TCRdb, limited to in-frame rearrangements. These files lack a portion of the clones; in checked studies, under half of the deficit traces to unresolved V genes, and the cause of the others is not known. Recorded for this sample are 180,000 or so clones; about 86% of them occurred a single time. The ten largest clones add up to more than 0.75% of the sample. Sequencing used peripheral blood. All receptors derive from a man aged 18 to 29 with acute or convalescent COVID-19.

This chain joins TRBV6-5 and TRBJ1-4; no clear D gene. Between the trimmed V and J ends, which lost 0 bases and 5 bases, there was a span of 10 bases. This CDR3 is 15 amino acids long. Per germline, CDR1 MNHEY and CDR2 SVGAGI. Here the CDR3 reads CASSYSMRGNEKLFF. The CDR3 DNA reads as TGTGCCAGCAGTTACTCGATGAGAGGGAATGAAAAACTGTTTTTT.

CDR3 sequence reads: CAWSPSVTDTQYF. The CDR3 coding sequence is TGTGCCTGGAGCCCAAGCGTGACAGATACGCAGTATTTT. This chain uses TRBV30 with TRBJ2-3; D is unclear. The germline V gene encodes CDR1 GTSNPN and CDR2 SVGIG (reference sequence). Trimming took off 3 bases at V and 3 bases at J, with 10 bases between the two ends. CDR3 size: 13 residues.

This chain joins TRBV24-1 and TRBJ2-2; D not resolved. Trimming took off 5 bases at V and 5 bases at J, with 14 bases between the two ends. The CDR3 consists of 15 residues. Germline CDR1 is KGHDR and CDR2 is SFDVKD. The CDR3 loop is CATSGSTRRTGELFF. The CDR3 region has the DNA TGTGCCACCAGTGGGTCCACGCGTCGGACCGGGGAGCTGTTTTTT.

The genes are TRBV2 and TRBJ2-5; TRBD1 aligns across 8 bases. This CDR3 comprises 15 residues. Per the germline V gene, CDR1 is SNHLY and CDR2 is FYNNEI. The trim removed 4 bases at V and 3 bases at J, leaving 7 bases unmatched. This CDR3 is CASSGTGCKEETQYF. The CDR3 DNA follows: TGTGCCAGCAGTGGGACAGGGTGTAAAGAAGAGACCCAGTACTTC.

The chain recombines TRBV12-3 or TRBV12-4 with TRBJ2-4, with D possibly matching TRBD2 (6 bases). V lost 3 bases to trimming and J lost 6 bases, with 9 bases between them. The CDR3 totals 13 residues. CDR3 amino acids: CASSFGGANIQYF. CDR3 coding DNA: TGTGCCAGCAGTTTCGGCGGGGCAAACATTCAGTACTTC.